This T cell receptor beta chain is from a study of blood T cell repertoires in COVID-19. Across the whole study: PBMCs, B-cell-depleted T cells, or T cells provided the cDNA or gDNA that made up the material.

Method: immunoSEQ multiplex PCR; TCRdb's copy keeps in-frame clones and lacks some. The sample has some 140,000 clones, around 80% seen once. From germline, CDR1 is MDHEN and CDR2 SYDVKM. V shed 5 bases and J 5 bases; nucleotides not matched to a gene: 8. CDR3 length: 14 residues. The TCR originated in a man aged 60 to 69 who had recovered from COVID-19. What was sequenced was peripheral blood. This chain joins TRBV28 and TRBJ1-2; 7 bases agree with TRBD1. The CDR3 reads CASSRAGGIYGYTF. In DNA form, the CDR3 reads TGTGCCAGCAGTCGGGCAGGGGGGATATATGGCTACACCTTC.